A single sample is the source of the 10 T cell receptor beta chains below, sequenced in a study of T cells in Graves' hyperthyroidism and ophthalmopathy. Amplification targeted TCR beta CDR3 regions from RNA transcripts. First-round RT-PCR targeting the TCR CDR3 was performed with the HTBI primer set. A single record per CDR3 protein comes from TCRdb applying MiXCR to the multiplex PCR reads. Of 300,000 to 450,000 distinct CDR3 sequences in the sample, more than 11% were seen once. The sequencing sample was made of blood. Receptors originate from a woman in her sixties or seventies with Graves' hyperthyroidism.

V and J are TRBV2 and TRBJ1-6; no firm D call. Trimming left V 7 bases short and J 8 bases short, with 15 bases between. The length of the CDR3 is 14 residues. From germline, CDR1 is SNHLY and CDR2 FYNNEI. This CDR3 is CASKSIGRYSPLHF. The CDR3 DNA reads TGTGCCAGCAAGAGCATCGGAAGGTATTCACCCCTCCACTTT.

This clonotype was seen ten or more times. This rearrangement joins TRBV6-1 to TRBJ2-3; weak D call: TRBD1 (5 bases). The V end lost 5 bases, the J end lost 2 bases, and 17 bases lay between the germline ends. The CDR3 contains 16 residues. Per the germline V gene, CDR1 is MNHNS and CDR2 is SASEGT. This chain's CDR3 is CASSYTEAGITDTQYF. The DNA of the CDR3 is TGTGCCAGCAGTTATACAGAGGCAGGGATCACAGATACGCAGTATTTT.

This clonotype has ten or more counts. The CDR3 DNA reads TGTGCCAGCAGTGAGGGACAGCTTAATGAAAAACTGTTTTTT. Its protein product is CASSEGQLNEKLFF. The chain is built from TRBV2 and TRBJ1-4; 7 bases fit TRBD1. The V gene end was trimmed by 3 bases and the J gene end by 4 bases; junction bases not matched to a gene: 2. From germline, CDR1 is SNHLY and CDR2 FYNNEI. The CDR3 is made up of 14 amino acids.

This clonotype was found many times. The V call is TRBV24-1, the J call TRBJ2-7; D is ambiguous. Germline CDR1 reads KGHDR; CDR2 reads SFDVKD. The CDR3 is made up of 15 amino acids. Trimming removed 4 bases at V and 0 bases at J, with 12 bases between. The CDR3 DNA follows: TGTGCCACCAGTGACTCATATGACAACTCCTACGAGCAGTACTTC. Translating it yields CATSDSYDNSYEQYF.

This sequence joins TRBV7-6 and TRBJ2-1; the match to TRBD2 covers 8 bases. This CDR3 spans 15 amino acids. V was pared by 5 bases and J by 7 bases, with 10 bases of the junction left unmatched. Germline V gene sequence: CDR1 SGHVS, CDR2 FNYEAQ. The CDR3 spells CASSLTGTSENEQFF. DNA for the CDR3: TGTGCCAGCAGCCTAACCGGGACTAGTGAGAATGAGCAGTTCTTC.

This clonotype has just a few counts. The V gene is TRBV10-2, the J gene TRBJ2-3; possible D gene TRBD2, 7 bases. Germline CDR1 and CDR2: WSHSY and SAAADI. V dropped 2 bases and J dropped 3 bases, with 21 bases sitting between them. This CDR3 has 18 residues. The chain's CDR3 is CASSEPTQGGGVTDTQYF. Written as DNA, the CDR3 is TGCGCCAGCAGTGAGCCAACACAGGGAGGGGGAGTTACAGATACGCAGTATTTT.

This clonotype was seen a few times. The V gene is TRBV28, the J gene TRBJ2-5; no clear D. Germline CDR1 MDHEN, CDR2 SYDVKM. The CDR3 contains 14 residues. V was cut by 4 bases and J by 10 bases, with 19 bases left in between. CDR3 loop: CASSYGYSLARQYF. CDR3 in DNA: TGTGCCAGCAGTTATGGGTATTCTCTGGCGCGCCAGTACTTC.

The table lists this clonotype with many counts. The V gene is TRBV15, the J gene TRBJ1-4; D is ambiguous. Per germline, CDR1 LNHNV and CDR2 YYDKDF (reference sequence). Trimming took off 1 base at V and 7 bases at J, with 13 bases between the two ends. The CDR3 runs 15 residues. This CDR3 reads CATSRVDGGSEKLFF. The CDR3 DNA reads TGTGCCACCAGCAGAGTGGATGGCGGCAGTGAAAAACTGTTTTTT.

Many counts were recorded for this clonotype. The chain uses TRBV18 and TRBJ2-7; D gene uncertain. V was pared by 3 bases and J by 5 bases, with 14 bases between. Germline CDR1 KGHSH, CDR2 LQKENI. The CDR3 loop spans 14 amino acids. The CDR3 region has the DNA TGTGCCAGCTCACCGGACCTCTCGGGCCACGAGCAGTACTTC. This gives the protein CASSPDLSGHEQYF. The variable domain in full, with the rest retrieved from reference TRBV18 and TRBJ2-7, is NAGVMQNPRHLVRRRGQEARLRCSPMKGHSHVYWYRQLPEEGLKFMVYLQKENIIDESGMPKERFSAEFPKEGPSILRIQQVVRGDSAAYFCASSPDLSGHEQYFGPGTRLTVT.

Notes on this clonotype: A much larger clone differs from this one at a single base, so this may be a read error. This chain joins TRBV10-3 and TRBJ2-1; 10 bases map to TRBD2. Germline V gene sequence: CDR1 ENHRY, CDR2 SYGVKD. This CDR3 spans 15 amino acids. As DNA, the CDR3 is TGTGCCATCAGCCCTGAGCGGGAGGGATACAATGAGCAGCTCTTC. Translating gives CAISPEREGYNEQLF.